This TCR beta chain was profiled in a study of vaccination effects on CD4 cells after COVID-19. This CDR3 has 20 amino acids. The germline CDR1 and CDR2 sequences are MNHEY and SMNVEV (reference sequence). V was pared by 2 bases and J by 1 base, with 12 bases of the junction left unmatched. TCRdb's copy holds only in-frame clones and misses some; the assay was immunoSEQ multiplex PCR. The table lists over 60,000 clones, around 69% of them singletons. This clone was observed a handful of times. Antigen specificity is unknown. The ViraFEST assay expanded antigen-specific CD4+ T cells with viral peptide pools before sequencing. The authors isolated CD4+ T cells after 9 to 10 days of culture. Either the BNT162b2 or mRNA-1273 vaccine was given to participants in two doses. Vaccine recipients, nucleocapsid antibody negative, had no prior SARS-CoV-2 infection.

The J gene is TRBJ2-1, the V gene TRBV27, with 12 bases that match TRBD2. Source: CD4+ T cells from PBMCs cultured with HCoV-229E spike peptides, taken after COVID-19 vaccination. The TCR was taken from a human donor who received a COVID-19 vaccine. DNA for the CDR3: TGTGCCAGCAGTTTAGGTGGGGCTAGCGGGGGGGCCCGGTCCTACAATGAGCAGTTCTTC. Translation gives CASSLGGASGGARSYNEQFF.